Shown below are 8 T cell receptor beta chains from a single sample sequenced in a study of OX40 agonist ivuxolimab in advanced cancers. Assay used: immunoSEQ multiplex PCR; TCRdb lists only in-frame clones, some missing. The sample holds around 92,000 clones; roughly 95% are singletons and the top ten take 0.15% to 0.2%. This material consisted of CD4+ or CD8+ T cells sorted from blood, taken in a trial of the OX40 agonist ivuxolimab. Every receptor here comes from an adult with an advanced solid tumor such as melanoma, head and neck, liver or kidney cancer.

The count of this clone is one. The gene calls are TRBV6-5 and TRBJ2-7; 9 nucleotides align to TRBD1. Germline V gene lookup returns CDR1 MNHEY and CDR2 SVGAGI. The length of the CDR3 is 15 residues. Germline trimming cut 0 bases from V and 2 bases from J; bases unmatched to any gene: 2. The CDR3 sequence is CASSYSRTGAYEQYF. As DNA, the CDR3 is TGTGCCAGCAGTTACTCGCGGACAGGGGCCTACGAGCAGTACTTC.

This clone was seen a handful of times. The chain joins TRBV7-9 to TRBJ1-2, with unresolved D. CDR1 and CDR2 from the germline V gene are SEHNR and FQNEAQ (reference sequence). The CDR3 has 12 residues. Between the trimmed V and J ends, which lost 1 base and 8 bases, there was a span of 8 bases. The CDR3 sequence is CASSLGQFGYTF. CDR3 coding DNA: TGTGCCAGCAGCTTAGGGCAGTTCGGCTACACCTTC.

This chain connects TRBV11-2 to TRBJ2-5; D uncertain. Trimming cost V 5 bases and J 1 base, with 14 bases left between them. The germline CDR1 and CDR2 sequences are SGHAT and FQNNGV. The CDR3 totals 15 residues. In DNA form, the CDR3 reads TGTGCCAGCAGCAATAGGCGAGTAACCCAAGAGACCCAGTACTTC. This translates into CASSNRRVTQETQYF.

The chain uses TRBV5-1 and TRBJ2-1; 9 positions match TRBD2. The CDR3 spans 17 residues. V dropped 4 bases and J dropped 0; count of bases not matched to a gene: 8. Germline V gene lookup returns CDR1 SGHRS and CDR2 YFSETQ. The CDR3 DNA sequence: TGCGCCAGCAGCCCGGGACTAGCTCAGAGCTCCTACAATGAGCAGTTCTTC. This gives the protein CASSPGLAQSSYNEQFF.

J is TRBJ2-3 and V is TRBV7-2, with D maybe TRBD2 (5 bases). The germline gives CDR1 SGHTA, CDR2 FQGNSA. Between the trimmed V and J ends, which lost 4 bases and 4 bases, there was a span of 12 bases. The CDR3 is made up of 14 amino acids. The CDR3 loop reads CASSSGAAADTQYF. Written as DNA, the CDR3 is TGTGCCAGCAGCTCTGGAGCGGCGGCAGATACGCAGTATTTT.

There are a few counts of this clone. The chain links TRBV28 to TRBJ1-3, with a weak D call TRBD1 (6 bases). Germline lookup yields CDR1 MDHEN and CDR2 SYDVKM. With 7 bases removed from V and 2 bases from J, the gap between germline ends came to 12 bases. This CDR3 has 14 residues. DNA for the CDR3: TGTGCCAGCACGCCCGGACAGACTGGAAACACCATATATTTT. It encodes CASTPGQTGNTIYF.

V usage is TRBV5-1 and J usage is TRBJ2-3, with TRBD2 as a possible D gene (5 bases). This CDR3 spans 13 amino acids. The V end lost 3 bases, the J end lost 6 bases, and 11 bases lay between the germline ends. Germline CDR1 reads SGHRS; CDR2 reads YFSETQ. The chain's CDR3 is CASSWGVPDTQYF. The CDR3 bases are TGCGCCAGCAGCTGGGGAGTTCCTGATACGCAGTATTTT.

The rearrangement uses TRBV5-1 and TRBJ2-5, with D tentatively TRBD2 (5 bases). The germline V gene has CDR1 SGHRS and CDR2 YFSETQ. This CDR3 is built from 15 residues. V gave up 1 base and J gave up 0 bases, with 10 bases separating them. The CDR3 sequence is CASSLYSENQETQYF. DNA of the CDR3: TGCGCCAGCAGCTTGTATAGCGAGAACCAAGAGACCCAGTACTTC.